This T cell receptor (beta chain) appears in the sequencing data of a study of T cells after yellow fever vaccination. Trimming at V came to 4 bases and at J to 2 bases, leaving 11 bases not matched to a gene. Germline CDR1 MNHNY, CDR2 SVGAGI (reference sequence). The CDR3 loop spans 17 amino acids. Using its own MiXCR run on the 5' RACE reads, TCRdb lists one record per CDR3 protein. Of about 350,000 distinct CDR3 sequences listed, roughly 4.3% are singletons. This clonotype was observed a few times. The TCR originated in a man between 18 and 29 years old who received the YFV17D yellow fever vaccine. Source: PBMCs, taken 5 days after the yellow fever booster vaccination. The rearrangement joins TRBV6-6 to TRBJ2-3; 8 bases are a match to TRBD2. The CDR3 loop is CASSSTFSGDPTDTQYF. The CDR3, as DNA: TGTGCCAGCAGTTCCACCTTTAGCGGGGACCCCACAGATACGCAGTATTTT.